This T cell receptor beta chain was captured in a study of blood T cell repertoires in COVID-19. Study background: Material from acute and convalescent COVID-19 was sourced from the United States, Italy and Spain. Nucleic acid was either cDNA or gDNA, and it came from T cells, B-cell-depleted T cells, or PBMCs.

The CDR3 length is 18 residues. The V gene lost 0 bases and the J gene lost 0 bases, with 17 bases spanning the gap. Germline CDR1 is LGHNA and CDR2 is YNFKEQ. Original data processing: Nucleated cell counts were estimated from reference gene primer amplification. Assay: immunoSEQ multiplex PCR; the TCRdb copy retains only in-frame clones and omits some. V and J calls plus clone size are reproduced from that table; the DNA served to infer D and trimming. The table shows roughly 63,000 clones, with approximately 79% occurring only once. The chain recombines TRBV4-2 with TRBJ1-2, with D unclear. Source material: peripheral blood. The sequence was obtained from a human donor in a cohort sampled during active COVID-19. The CDR3 is CASSQENRRGDTNYGYTF. CDR3 bases: TGTGCCAGCAGCCAAGAGAATAGGCGCGGAGATACTAACTATGGCTACACCTTC.